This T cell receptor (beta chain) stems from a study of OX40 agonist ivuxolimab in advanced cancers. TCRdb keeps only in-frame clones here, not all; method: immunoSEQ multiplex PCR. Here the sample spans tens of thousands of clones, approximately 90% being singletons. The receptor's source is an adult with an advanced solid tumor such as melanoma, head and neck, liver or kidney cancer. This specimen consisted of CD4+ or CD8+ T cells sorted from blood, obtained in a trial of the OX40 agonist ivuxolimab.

CDR3 DNA sequence: TGTGCCAGCAGCTCGGGACTAGCGGTATACAATGAGCAGTTCTTC. It is translated as CASSSGLAVYNEQFF. The chain uses TRBV7-9 and TRBJ2-1, with 11 bases matching TRBD2. The CDR3 covers 15 residues. V shed 4 bases and J 4 bases; nucleotides not matched to a gene: 3. The germline CDR1 and CDR2 sequences are SEHNR and FQNEAQ (reference sequence). Based on the CDR3 plus reference TRBV7-9 and TRBJ2-1, the full variable domain is DTGVSQNPRHKITKRGQNVTFRCDPISEHNRLYWYRQTLGQGPEFLTYFQNEAQLEKSRLLSDRFSAERPKGSFSTLEIQRTEQGDSAMYLCASSSGLAVYNEQFFGPGTRLTVL.